These T cell receptor beta chains were read from a single sample in a study of read filtering for tumor transcriptome and immune sequencing. Via MiXCR, TCRdb re-called the reads, giving one row per CDR3 protein. The table has about 24,000 distinct CDR3 sequences, about 20% seen once. Sequencing was done on a sample of a population of CD138-negative cells sorted from bone marrow. The receptors come from a donor aged 40 or over with multiple myeloma. Both conserved end residues are part of each CDR3. A D gene is named only where the DNA matches it firmly. Clone size, where shown, is once, few, many, or a class for clones that have expanded.

j_call: TRBJ2-7; clone_size: many; d_call: TRBD2; v_call: TRBV7-9; cdr3_aa: CASTGAGPYEQYF; cdr3_nt: TGTGCCAGCACCGGAGCGGGACCCTACGAGCAGTACTTC
j_call: TRBJ2-7; clone_size: NA; d_call: NA; v_call: TRBV18; cdr3_aa: CASSARQPPDEQYF; cdr3_nt: TGTGCCAGCTCCGCTCGGCAGCCCCCGGACGAGCAGTACTTC
j_call: TRBJ2-1; clone_size: many; d_call: TRBD2; v_call: TRBV29-1; cdr3_aa: CSVVPSGRVENEQFF; cdr3_nt: TGCAGCGTTGTCCCTAGCGGGAGGGTCGAGAATGAGCAGTTCTTC
j_call: TRBJ2-1; clone_size: many; d_call: NA; v_call: TRBV7-2; cdr3_aa: CASSLVNEQFF; cdr3_nt: TGTGCCAGCAGCTTAGTCAATGAGCAGTTCTTC
j_call: TRBJ2-7; clone_size: many; d_call: NA; v_call: TRBV29-1; cdr3_aa: CSVEDGGSYEQYF; cdr3_nt: TGCAGCGTTGAAGATGGTGGTTCCTACGAGCAGTACTTC
j_call: TRBJ2-7; clone_size: few; d_call: TRBD2; v_call: TRBV29-1; cdr3_aa: CSVRTSGSLYEQYF; cdr3_nt: TGCAGCGTCCGGACTAGCGGGAGTCTCTACGAGCAGTACTTC
j_call: TRBJ2-5; clone_size: many; d_call: NA; v_call: TRBV7-3; cdr3_aa: CASSLGPAYIETQYF; cdr3_nt: TGTGCCAGCAGCCTGGGACCTGCGTACATAGAGACCCAGTACTTC
j_call: TRBJ1-5; clone_size: many; d_call: TRBD1; v_call: TRBV28; cdr3_aa: CASTPGQAQPQHF; cdr3_nt: TGTGCCAGCACTCCGGGACAGGCCCAGCCCCAGCATTTT
j_call: TRBJ1-1; clone_size: many; d_call: NA; v_call: TRBV2; cdr3_aa: CASRDGTNTEAFF; cdr3_nt: TGTGCCAGCAGGGACGGAACGAACACTGAAGCTTTCTTT
j_call: TRBJ2-2; clone_size: many; d_call: NA; v_call: TRBV2; cdr3_aa: CASEEGTSPNTGELFF; cdr3_nt: TGTGCCAGCGAAGAGGGAACTAGCCCGAACACCGGGGAGCTGTTTTTT
j_call: TRBJ2-2; clone_size: many; d_call: NA; v_call: TRBV3-1; cdr3_aa: CASSQAITGELFF; cdr3_nt: TGTGCCAGCAGCCAAGCGATCACCGGGGAGCTGTTTTTT
j_call: TRBJ2-3; clone_size: NA; d_call: NA; v_call: TRBV11-3; cdr3_aa: CASSLDTNTLYF; cdr3_nt: TGTGCCAGCAGCTTAGATACGAATACGCTGTACTTT
j_call: TRBJ1-6; clone_size: many; d_call: NA; v_call: TRBV28; cdr3_aa: CASSSDLGTLNSPLHF; cdr3_nt: TGTGCCAGCAGTTCCGACCTCGGGACACTGAATTCACCCCTCCACTTT
j_call: TRBJ2-1; clone_size: NA; d_call: TRBD2; v_call: TRBV20-1; cdr3_aa: CSARDSSGRSNEQFF; cdr3_nt: TGCAGTGCTAGAGATAGTAGCGGGAGAAGCAATGAGCAGTTCTTC
j_call: TRBJ2-5; clone_size: many; d_call: TRBD2; v_call: TRBV28; cdr3_aa: CASSPGREETQYF; cdr3_nt: TGTGCCAGCAGTCCCGGGAGGGAGGAGACCCAGTACTTC
j_call: TRBJ1-5; clone_size: many; d_call: NA; v_call: TRBV18; cdr3_aa: CASSPQRGWDQPQHF; cdr3_nt: TGTGCCAGCTCACCACAGCGGGGTTGGGATCAGCCCCAGCATTTT
j_call: TRBJ2-7; clone_size: many; d_call: NA; v_call: TRBV10-3; cdr3_aa: CAISESGDGPYEQYF; cdr3_nt: TGTGCCATCAGTGAGTCCGGGGACGGTCCCTACGAGCAGTACTTC
j_call: TRBJ2-2; clone_size: many; d_call: NA; v_call: TRBV10-3; cdr3_aa: CAISESILRAPGELFF; cdr3_nt: TGTGCCATCAGTGAGTCGATCCTGCGGGCCCCAGGGGAGCTGTTTTTT
j_call: TRBJ2-3; clone_size: many; d_call: NA; v_call: TRBV3-1; cdr3_aa: CASSQERGTQYF; cdr3_nt: TGTGCCAGCAGCCAAGAAAGGGGGACGCAGTATTTT
j_call: TRBJ2-1; clone_size: many; d_call: NA; v_call: TRBV4-2; cdr3_aa: CASSQDSRLVNEQFF; cdr3_nt: TGCGCCAGCAGCCAAGATAGTAGGTTGGTAAATGAGCAGTTCTTC
j_call: TRBJ1-3; clone_size: NA; d_call: TRBD1; v_call: TRBV6-6; cdr3_aa: CASSPGTGGVGNTIYF; cdr3_nt: TGTGCCAGCAGTCCAGGGACAGGGGGCGTTGGAAACACCATATATTTT
j_call: TRBJ2-2; clone_size: many; d_call: NA; v_call: TRBV7-2; cdr3_aa: CASSLVTGIGGELFF; cdr3_nt: TGTGCCAGCAGCTTAGTAACCGGGATCGGCGGGGAGCTGTTTTTT
j_call: TRBJ1-1; clone_size: many; d_call: NA; v_call: TRBV12-3/TRBV12-4; cdr3_aa: CASSLGRANTEAFF; cdr3_nt: TGTGCCAGCAGTTTGGGCAGGGCGAACACTGAAGCTTTCTTT
j_call: TRBJ2-3; clone_size: NA; d_call: TRBD2; v_call: TRBV6-1; cdr3_aa: CASSEGGLARGSGDTQYF; cdr3_nt: TGTGCCAGCAGTGAAGGAGGACTAGCCCGAGGGAGTGGAGATACGCAGTATTTT
j_call: TRBJ2-5; clone_size: many; d_call: NA; v_call: TRBV28; cdr3_aa: CASSRVGRRQETQYF; cdr3_nt: TGTGCCAGCTCTCGGGTCGGGCGGCGCCAAGAGACCCAGTACTTC
j_call: TRBJ2-1; clone_size: many; d_call: TRBD1; v_call: TRBV7-2; cdr3_aa: CASSSGQGWSYNEQFF; cdr3_nt: TGTGCCAGCAGCTCGGGACAGGGTTGGTCCTACAATGAGCAGTTCTTC
j_call: TRBJ2-3; clone_size: NA; d_call: TRBD2; v_call: TRBV28; cdr3_aa: CASSTWTGIAGGSTDTKYF; cdr3_nt: TGTGCCAGCAGCACTTGGACAGGTATAGCGGGAGGGAGCACAGATACGAAGTATTTT
j_call: TRBJ2-1; clone_size: many; d_call: TRBD2; v_call: TRBV29-1; cdr3_aa: CSVEVAGGAYNEQFF; cdr3_nt: TGCAGCGTTGAAGTTGCGGGGGGGGCCTACAATGAGCAGTTCTTC
j_call: TRBJ2-1; clone_size: NA; d_call: NA; v_call: TRBV4-2; cdr3_aa: CASSLSRVGEQFF; cdr3_nt: TGTGCCAGCAGCCTGTCTAGGGTCGGTGAGCAGTTCTTC
j_call: TRBJ2-5; clone_size: many; d_call: TRBD2; v_call: TRBV6-6; cdr3_aa: CASSLRTSGYRETQYF; cdr3_nt: TGTGCCAGCAGTTTACGGACTAGCGGATATCGGGAGACCCAGTACTTC
j_call: TRBJ2-1; clone_size: many; d_call: TRBD2; v_call: TRBV5-1; cdr3_aa: CASSPGTSGGNSYNEQFF; cdr3_nt: TGCGCCAGCAGCCCCGGGACTAGCGGGGGGAACTCCTACAATGAGCAGTTCTTC
j_call: TRBJ2-3; clone_size: many; d_call: TRBD2; v_call: TRBV7-9; cdr3_aa: CASSSPRTSGRRNTQYF; cdr3_nt: TGTGCCAGCAGCTCCCCCCGGACTAGCGGGAGAAGAAATACGCAGTATTTT
j_call: TRBJ1-4; clone_size: many; d_call: NA; v_call: TRBV7-9; cdr3_aa: CASSQNPAINEKLFF; cdr3_nt: TGTGCCAGCAGTCAAAACCCAGCGATTAATGAAAAACTGTTTTTT
j_call: TRBJ2-5; clone_size: NA; d_call: TRBD2; v_call: TRBV7-3; cdr3_aa: CASSSYSGSGTQYF; cdr3_nt: TGTGCCAGCAGCTCGTATAGCGGGAGTGGGACCCAGTACTTC
j_call: TRBJ2-3; clone_size: medium-sized; d_call: NA; v_call: TRBV7-2; cdr3_aa: CASSLDGASTDTQYF; cdr3_nt: TGTGCCAGCAGCTTAGACGGAGCTAGCACAGATACGCAGTATTTT
j_call: TRBJ2-1; clone_size: medium-sized; d_call: TRBD1; v_call: TRBV11-3; cdr3_aa: CASSPGQGYNEQFF; cdr3_nt: TGTGCCAGCAGTCCGGGACAGGGCTACAATGAGCAGTTCTTC
j_call: TRBJ1-4; clone_size: many; d_call: NA; v_call: TRBV6-5; cdr3_aa: CASSWTATNEKLFF; cdr3_nt: TGTGCCAGCAGCTGGACAGCAACTAATGAAAAACTGTTTTTT
j_call: TRBJ2-2; clone_size: NA; d_call: TRBD2; v_call: TRBV7-2; cdr3_aa: CASSSNGLADGELLF; cdr3_nt: TGTGCCAGCAGCTCTAACGGACTAGCGGACGGGGAGCTGCTTTTT
j_call: TRBJ2-1; clone_size: many; d_call: TRBD2; v_call: TRBV24-1; cdr3_aa: CATSDLTSGSINEQFF; cdr3_nt: TGTGCCACCAGTGATTTAACTAGCGGGAGTATAAATGAGCAGTTCTTC
j_call: TRBJ2-1; clone_size: many; d_call: TRBD2; v_call: TRBV29-1; cdr3_aa: CSAVGGVDEQFF; cdr3_nt: TGCAGCGCGGTGGGAGGGGTCGATGAGCAGTTCTTC
j_call: TRBJ2-7; clone_size: NA; d_call: NA; v_call: TRBV7-2; cdr3_aa: CASSLGAAVAYEQYF; cdr3_nt: TGTGCCAGCAGCTTAGGGGCAGCAGTTGCCTACGAGCAGTACTTC
j_call: TRBJ2-2; clone_size: NA; d_call: TRBD2; v_call: TRBV3-1; cdr3_aa: CASSLHLSGTGKLFF; cdr3_nt: TGTGCCAGCAGCCTGCACCTTAGCGGGACCGGGAAGCTGTTTTTT
j_call: TRBJ2-1; clone_size: NA; d_call: TRBD2; v_call: TRBV28; cdr3_aa: CASNIFSGRRNEQFF; cdr3_nt: TGTGCCAGCAATATTTTCAGCGGGAGAAGGAATGAGCAGTTCTTC
j_call: TRBJ2-1; clone_size: NA; d_call: TRBD2; v_call: TRBV6-5; cdr3_aa: CASSCTSGRARNEQFF; cdr3_nt: TGTGCCAGCAGTTGCACTAGCGGGAGGGCCAGGAATGAGCAGTTCTTC
j_call: TRBJ2-7; clone_size: many; d_call: TRBD1; v_call: TRBV30; cdr3_aa: CAWTLQGAYEQYF; cdr3_nt: TGTGCCTGGACCTTACAGGGGGCCTACGAGCAGTACTTC
j_call: TRBJ1-1; clone_size: many; d_call: NA; v_call: TRBV3-1; cdr3_aa: CASSQDGGREFF; cdr3_nt: TGTGCCAGCAGCCAAGATGGGGGGCGCGAATTCTTT
j_call: TRBJ2-1; clone_size: medium-sized; d_call: TRBD2; v_call: TRBV9; cdr3_aa: CASSGTSGSTYNEQFF; cdr3_nt: TGTGCCAGCAGCGGCACTAGCGGGAGCACCTACAATGAGCAGTTCTTC
j_call: TRBJ1-2; clone_size: many; d_call: NA; v_call: TRBV28; cdr3_aa: CASSLFEPTIANYGYTF; cdr3_nt: TGTGCCAGCAGTTTATTTGAACCGACGATAGCTAACTATGGCTACACCTTC
j_call: TRBJ2-7; clone_size: few; d_call: TRBD2; v_call: TRBV6-1; cdr3_aa: CASSEWTSGYYEQYF; cdr3_nt: TGTGCCAGCAGTGAATGGACTAGCGGATACTACGAGCAGTACTTC
j_call: TRBJ2-1; clone_size: few; d_call: NA; v_call: TRBV29-1; cdr3_aa: CSVDSYNEQFF; cdr3_nt: TGCAGCGTTGACAGTTACAATGAGCAGTTCTTC
j_call: TRBJ2-4; clone_size: NA; d_call: NA; v_call: TRBV19; cdr3_aa: CASSTGARTSNIQYF; cdr3_nt: TGTGCCAGTAGCACCGGGGCCAGAACCTCGAACATTCAGTACTTC